The source of this T cell receptor (beta chain) is a study of cytomegalovirus exposure and HLA in healthy donors. Though probably carrying unrecorded immune exposures, donors were nominally healthy at sampling. This CDR3 comprises 14 residues. V shed 5 bases and J 2 bases; nucleotides not matched to a gene: 4. Germline CDR1 SGHTA, CDR2 FQGNSA. General observations from the study: It was confirmed in vitro that a few of the CMV-associated chains were specific for CMV antigens. A later analysis showed HLA-associated TCR beta chains outstripping equally common others in clonal expansion. Among immune exposure information, only CMV serostatus was available.

It was with 60 Vbeta and 13 Jbeta primers that the PCR ran. Here immunoSEQ multiplex PCR was the method, and the copy in TCRdb shows in-frame clones only, minus some. The sample consists of over 150,000 clones, under 70% of them appearing once. A remark on this clone: Its antigen is still unknown.

The V gene is TRBV7-2, the J gene TRBJ1-1; 8 bases align to TRBD1. The sample comprised PBMCs. This TCR was sampled from a woman aged 35 to 49 in good health and CMV-seropositive. The CDR3 loop reads CASSADRGNTEAFF. The CDR3 DNA is TGTGCCAGCAGCGCCGACAGGGGAAACACTGAAGCTTTCTTT.